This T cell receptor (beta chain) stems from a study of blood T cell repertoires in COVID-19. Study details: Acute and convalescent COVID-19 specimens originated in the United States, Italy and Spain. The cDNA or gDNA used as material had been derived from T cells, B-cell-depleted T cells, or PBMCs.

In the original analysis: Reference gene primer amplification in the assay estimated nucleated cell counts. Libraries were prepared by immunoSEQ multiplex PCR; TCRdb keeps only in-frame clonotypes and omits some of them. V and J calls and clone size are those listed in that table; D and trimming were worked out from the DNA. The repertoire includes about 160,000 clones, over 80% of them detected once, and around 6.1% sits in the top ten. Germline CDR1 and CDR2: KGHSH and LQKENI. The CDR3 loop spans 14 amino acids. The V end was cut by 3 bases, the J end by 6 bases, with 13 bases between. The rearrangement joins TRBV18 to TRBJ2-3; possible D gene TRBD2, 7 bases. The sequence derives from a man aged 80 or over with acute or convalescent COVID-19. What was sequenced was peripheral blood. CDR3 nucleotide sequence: TGTGCCAGCTCACCGTGGGGGGGCCGCGATACGCAGTATTTT. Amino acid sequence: CASSPWGGRDTQYF.